The source of this T cell receptor (beta chain) is a study of molecular identifiers for immune sequencing clone quantification. Study-level results: Among effectors, clones above 20 RNA copies held over 98% of molecules; among naive cells, under 1%.

This clonotype has at least ten counts. Its antigen remains unidentified. CDR3 length: 12 residues. The V gene lost 8 bases and the J gene lost 8 bases, with 13 bases spanning the gap. The V gene's germline CDR1 is MNHEY and CDR2 SVGAGI. Both previously described methods and listed TCR primers were employed to make bulk TCR libraries. TCRdb re-derived calls from the PCR reads in MiXCR, one entry per CDR3 protein. The table records 550,000 to 750,000 distinct CDR3 sequences, approximately 20% of them present only once. This receptor was obtained from a human donor in good health. Some libraries in this study had Jurkat cell RNA spiked in. The chain uses TRBV6-5 and TRBJ2-1; D tentatively reads TRBD1 or TRBD2 (5 bases each). The specimen sequenced was naive CD8+ T cells from blood, with Jurkat cell RNA spiked in. Regarding subset: FACS-sorted CD8+CD4-CCR7+CD45RA+ naive T cells. CDR3 residues: CASGDGAHEQFF. The CDR3 coding sequence is TGTGCCAGCGGGGACGGGGCCCATGAGCAGTTCTTC.